The sequence of this T cell receptor (beta chain) was determined in a study of OX40 agonist ivuxolimab in advanced cancers. Study-level information: Ivuxolimab is an agonistic anti-OX40 (CD134) antibody, and patients were treated with it. Males comprised 75% to 90% of the group, whose mean age was about 62 years (range about 20 to 79).

Only in-frame clones appear in the TCRdb table, and some are missing; sequencing was by immunoSEQ multiplex PCR. The sample contains 50,000 to 70,000 clones, roughly 80% of which appear only once. CDR3 length: 15 amino acids. Deletions cut 10 bases from V and 2 bases from J, with 17 bases between. Per germline, CDR1 MDHEN and CDR2 SYDVKM. The rearrangement uses TRBV28 and TRBJ2-2, with D maybe TRBD2 (6 bases). Sequencing was performed on CD4+ or CD8+ T cells sorted from blood, taken in a trial of the OX40 agonist ivuxolimab. This clonotype originated in an adult with an advanced solid tumor such as melanoma, head and neck, liver or kidney cancer. The CDR3 reads CAIPGSGANTGELFF. CDR3 sequence (DNA): TGTGCCATCCCCGGTAGCGGAGCTAACACCGGGGAGCTGTTTTTT. The variable domain in full, with the rest retrieved from reference TRBV28 and TRBJ2-2, is DVKVTQSSRYLVKRTGEKVFLECVQDMDHENMFWYRQDPGLGLRLIYFSYDVKMKEKGDIPEGYSVSREKKERFSLILESASTNQTSMYLCAIPGSGANTGELFFGEGSRLTVL.